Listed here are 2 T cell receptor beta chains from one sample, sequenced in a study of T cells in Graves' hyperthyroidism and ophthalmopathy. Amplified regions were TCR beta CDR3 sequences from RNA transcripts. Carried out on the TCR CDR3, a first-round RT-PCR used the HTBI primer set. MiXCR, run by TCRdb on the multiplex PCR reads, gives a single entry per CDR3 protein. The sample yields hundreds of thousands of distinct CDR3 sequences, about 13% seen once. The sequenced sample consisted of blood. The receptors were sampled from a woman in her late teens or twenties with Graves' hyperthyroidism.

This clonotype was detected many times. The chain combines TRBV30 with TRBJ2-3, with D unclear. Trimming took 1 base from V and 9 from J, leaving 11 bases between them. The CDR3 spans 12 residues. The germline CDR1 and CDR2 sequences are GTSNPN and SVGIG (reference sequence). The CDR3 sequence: CAWSARVGTQYF. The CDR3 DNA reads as TGTGCCTGGAGTGCTAGAGTGGGGACGCAGTATTTT.

The CDR3 DNA is TGCGCCAGCAGCCAAGGTAGCGGGCTTGACAATGAGCAGTTCTTC. Residues: CASSQGSGLDNEQFF. This chain connects TRBV4-3 to TRBJ2-1; 7 bases are a match to TRBD2. V lost 1 base and J lost 5; bases outside the gene matches: 5. Per the germline V gene, CDR1 is LGHNA and CDR2 is YSLEER. The CDR3 is made up of 15 amino acids.